What follows are 14 T cell receptor beta chains derived from one specimen sequenced in a study of early T cells in non-severe SARS-CoV-2 infection. TCRdb reanalysed the 5' RACE reads using MiXCR and keeps one entry per CDR3 protein. This table has fewer than 65,000 distinct CDR3 sequences, 4.5% to 7.5% appearing once. This specimen was whole blood, taken at baseline. Source of these receptors: an adult who was a healthcare worker with PCR-confirmed SARS-CoV-2 infection or an uninfected control (not recorded which).

The chain employs TRBV6-2 or TRBV6-3 and TRBJ2-2; no firm D call. CDR1 MNHEY and CDR2 SVGEGT come from the germline V gene. V lost 6 bases and J lost 3, with 8 bases in between. This CDR3 contains 13 residues. In nucleotides, the CDR3 is TGTGCCAGCAGGCCGTTAGACACCGGGGAGCTGTTTTTT. It translates to CASRPLDTGELFF.

The J gene is TRBJ1-1, the V gene TRBV12-3 or TRBV12-4, with 9 bases identical to TRBD1. V was clipped by 2 bases and J by 2 bases; unmatched bases: 9. This CDR3 contains 17 residues. The CDR3 region has the DNA TGTGCCAGCAGTTTACTGGGGACAGGGTTGATCAACACTGAAGCTTTCTTT. Its protein product is CASSLLGTGLINTEAFF.

The table lists this clonotype with many counts. The genes are TRBV7-3 and TRBJ2-1, with D possibly being TRBD2 (6 bases). Germline V lookup: CDR1 SGHTA, CDR2 FQGTGA. The V end lost 5 bases, the J end lost 0 bases, and 11 bases lay between the germline ends. The CDR3 covers 15 residues. CDR3 region: CASSRGTSSYNEQFF. As DNA, the CDR3 is TGTGCCAGCAGCCGAGGGACTTCCTCCTACAATGAGCAGTTCTTC.

This clonotype came up a few times. The chain couples TRBV10-3 to TRBJ2-5; D remains ambiguous. V lost 6 bases to trimming and J lost 2 bases, with 4 bases between them. Germline CDR1 ENHRY, CDR2 SYGVKD. The CDR3 is made up of 11 amino acids. DNA of the CDR3: TGTGCCATCAGGAATCAAGAGACCCAGTACTTC. It is translated as CAIRNQETQYF.

In its sample, this clonotype was seen many times. The gene calls are TRBV12-3 or TRBV12-4 and TRBJ1-5, with D tentatively TRBD1 (5 bases). This CDR3 contains 13 residues. The V gene lost 8 bases and the J gene lost 6 bases, with 14 bases spanning the gap. The CDR3 reads CASFGGLGQPQHF. The DNA for the CDR3 is TGTGCCAGCTTCGGGGGGTTGGGTCAGCCCCAGCATTTT.

This clonotype was observed at least ten times. J is TRBJ1-2 and V is TRBV20-1; D perhaps matches TRBD1 (5 bases). This CDR3 has 15 residues. The V gene lost 0 bases and the J gene lost 2 bases, with 13 bases spanning the gap. Germline-derived CDR1 and CDR2 are DFQATT and SNEGSKA (reference sequence). The CDR3 DNA reads TGCAGTGCTAGAGACACGACAGATACAAACTATGGCTACACCTTC. Its translation is CSARDTTDTNYGYTF.

The genes are TRBV2 and TRBJ1-2; 7 bases agree with TRBD1. Germline values: CDR1 SNHLY, CDR2 FYNNEI. The CDR3 length is 15 residues. J gave up 6 bases and V 0 bases, and 7 bases lay outside the gene matches. CDR3 sequence (DNA): TGTGCCAGCAGTGAAGCGCTGTCAGGGGGGCATGGCTACACCTTC. As protein: CASSEALSGGHGYTF.

This clonotype showed up many times. V usage is TRBV12-3 or TRBV12-4 and J usage is TRBJ2-7; D might be TRBD1 or TRBD2, each matching 5 bases. This CDR3 spans 14 amino acids. Trimming took off 6 bases at V and 7 bases at J, with 19 bases between the two ends. CDR3: CASRYGTTVLEQYF. The DNA for the CDR3 is TGTGCCAGCAGGTACGGGACGACCGTGCTGGAGCAGTACTTC.

This clonotype was seen repeatedly, ten times or more. The V gene is TRBV29-1, the J gene TRBJ1-1; 8 bases are shared with TRBD1. Trimming cost V 6 bases and J 3 bases; bases outside gene matches: 6. CDR1 and CDR2 (germline): SQVTM, ANQGSEA. The CDR3 contains 13 residues. For the CDR3, the DNA is TGCAGCGTCGAGGTACAGGGGGACACTGAAGCTTTCTTT. Protein sequence: CSVEVQGDTEAFF.

DNA of the CDR3: TGCGCCAGCAGCGGCTTCAATGAGCAGTTCTTC. It specifies CASSGFNEQFF. The chain combines TRBV5-1 with TRBJ2-1, with D unclear. Germline CDR1 is SGHRS and CDR2 is YFSETQ. The CDR3 is 11 residues long. The germline V and J ends were trimmed by 4 bases and 6 bases, with 5 bases remaining between them.

This chain uses TRBV4-3 with TRBJ1-1; 8 bases match TRBD1. The CDR3 extends over 16 amino acids. Germline trimming cut 5 bases from V and 5 bases from J; bases unmatched to any gene: 13. Germline loops: CDR1 LGHNA, CDR2 YSLEER. The CDR3 nucleotides are TGCGCCAGCAGCTATAGGATAACCAGGGGGCGGACTGAAGCTTTCTTT. The encoded protein is CASSYRITRGRTEAFF.

This clonotype occurred a few times. V usage is TRBV10-3 and J usage is TRBJ2-7; 7 positions match TRBD2. Germline assignment: CDR1 ENHRY and CDR2 SYGVKD. Trimming cost V 10 bases and J 3 bases; bases outside gene matches: 9. The CDR3 is 13 amino acids. DNA for the CDR3: TGTGCCACGGGGAGGGCATTCAGCTACGAGCAGTACTTC. This encodes CATGRAFSYEQYF.

In its sample, this clonotype was seen many times. The rearrangement uses TRBV20-1 and TRBJ2-3, with 8 bases lining up with TRBD2. J was trimmed by 0 bases and V by 4 bases; bases with no gene match: 6. The CDR3 runs 15 residues. Germline V gene sequence: CDR1 DFQATT, CDR2 SNEGSKA (reference sequence). The DNA of the CDR3 is TGCAGTGCTAAAGAGTCTAGCGGGAGCACAGATACGCAGTATTTT. The encoded protein is CSAKESSGSTDTQYF.

This clonotype was seen only a few times. This chain joins TRBV28 and TRBJ2-7; D not resolved. The CDR3 is 14 residues long. The germline V gene has CDR1 MDHEN and CDR2 SYDVKM. V lost 6 bases and J lost 2, with 14 bases in between. The CDR3 DNA follows: TGTGCCAGCAGATCTCCGAGGTCGGCCTACGAGCAGTACTTC. Translating it yields CASRSPRSAYEQYF.